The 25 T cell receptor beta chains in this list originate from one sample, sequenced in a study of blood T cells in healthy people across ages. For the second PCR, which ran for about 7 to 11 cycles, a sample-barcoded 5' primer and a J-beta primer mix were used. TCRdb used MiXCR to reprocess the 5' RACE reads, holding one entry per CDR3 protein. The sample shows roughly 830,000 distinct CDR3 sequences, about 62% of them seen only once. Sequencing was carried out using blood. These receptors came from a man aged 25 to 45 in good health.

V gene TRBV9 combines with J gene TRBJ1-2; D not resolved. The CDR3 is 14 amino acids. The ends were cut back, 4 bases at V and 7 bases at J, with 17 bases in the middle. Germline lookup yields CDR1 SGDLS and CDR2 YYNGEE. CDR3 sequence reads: CASSPPGVSGGYTF. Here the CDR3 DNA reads TGTGCCAGCAGCCCACCTGGGGTCTCCGGTGGCTACACCTTC. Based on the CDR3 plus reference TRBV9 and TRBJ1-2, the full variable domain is DSGVTQTPKHLITATGQRVTLRCSPRSGDLSVYWYQQSLDQGLQFLIQYYNGEERAKGNILERFSAQQFPDLHSELNLSSLELGDSALYFCASSPPGVSGGYTFGSGTRLTVV.

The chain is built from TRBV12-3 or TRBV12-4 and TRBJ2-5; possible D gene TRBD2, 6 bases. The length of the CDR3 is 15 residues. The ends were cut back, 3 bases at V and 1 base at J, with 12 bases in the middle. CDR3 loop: CASSFQLASQETQYF. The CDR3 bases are TGTGCCAGCAGTTTTCAACTAGCTTCCCAAGAGACCCAGTACTTC.

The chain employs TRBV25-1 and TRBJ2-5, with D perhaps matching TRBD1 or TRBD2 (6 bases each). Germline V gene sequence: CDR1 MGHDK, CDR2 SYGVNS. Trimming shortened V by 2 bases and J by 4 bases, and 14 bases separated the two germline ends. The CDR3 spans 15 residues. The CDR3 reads CASSEMGGEGETQYF. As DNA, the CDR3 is TGTGCCAGCAGTGAAATGGGGGGCGAGGGAGAGACCCAGTACTTC.

The CDR3 loop is CASSWSGGGTDTQYF. In DNA form, the CDR3 reads TGTGCCAGCAGCTGGAGCGGGGGGGGAACAGATACGCAGTATTTT. The chain links TRBV7-2 to TRBJ2-3, with 10 bases identical to TRBD2. J lost 3 bases, V lost 4 bases, and 4 bases had no gene match. The germline V gene has CDR1 SGHTA and CDR2 FQGNSA. The CDR3 contains 15 residues.

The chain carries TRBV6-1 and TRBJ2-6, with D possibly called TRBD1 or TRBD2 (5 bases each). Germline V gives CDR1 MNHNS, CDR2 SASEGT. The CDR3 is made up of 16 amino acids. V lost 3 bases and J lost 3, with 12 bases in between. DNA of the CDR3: TGTGCCAGCAGTGACACCGGGACCAATGGGGCCAACGTCCTGACTTTC. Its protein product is CASSDTGTNGANVLTF.

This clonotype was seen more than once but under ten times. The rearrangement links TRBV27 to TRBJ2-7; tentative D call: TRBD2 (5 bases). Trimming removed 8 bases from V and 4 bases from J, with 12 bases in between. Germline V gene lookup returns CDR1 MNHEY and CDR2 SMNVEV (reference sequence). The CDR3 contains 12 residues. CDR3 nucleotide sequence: TGTGCCAGCTCTCGCTCGGGGTACGAGCAGTACTTC. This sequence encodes CASSRSGYEQYF.

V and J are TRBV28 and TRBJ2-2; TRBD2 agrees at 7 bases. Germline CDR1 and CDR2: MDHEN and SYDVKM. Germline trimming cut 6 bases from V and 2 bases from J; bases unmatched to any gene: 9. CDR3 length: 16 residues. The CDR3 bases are TGTGCCAGCAGCTCCGGGGGGACTCCTAACACCGGGGAGCTGTTTTTT. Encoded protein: CASSSGGTPNTGELFF. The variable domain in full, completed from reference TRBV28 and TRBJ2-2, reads DVKVTQSSRYLVKRTGEKVFLECVQDMDHENMFWYRQDPGLGLRLIYFSYDVKMKEKGDIPEGYSVSREKKERFSLILESASTNQTSMYLCASSSGGTPNTGELFFGEGSRLTVL.

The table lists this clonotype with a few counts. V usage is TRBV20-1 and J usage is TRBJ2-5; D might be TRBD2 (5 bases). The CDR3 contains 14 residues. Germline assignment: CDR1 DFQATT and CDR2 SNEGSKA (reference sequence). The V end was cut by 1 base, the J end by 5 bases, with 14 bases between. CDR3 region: CSARALAVYETQYF. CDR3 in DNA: TGCAGTGCTAGAGCCCTAGCAGTGTACGAGACCCAGTACTTC.

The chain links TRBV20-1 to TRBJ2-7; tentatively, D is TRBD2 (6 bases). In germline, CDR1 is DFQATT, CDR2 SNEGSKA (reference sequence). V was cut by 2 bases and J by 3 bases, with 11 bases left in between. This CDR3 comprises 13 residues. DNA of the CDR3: TGCAGTGCTAGATGGCCGGGGGTCTACGAGCAGTACTTC. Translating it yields CSARWPGVYEQYF.

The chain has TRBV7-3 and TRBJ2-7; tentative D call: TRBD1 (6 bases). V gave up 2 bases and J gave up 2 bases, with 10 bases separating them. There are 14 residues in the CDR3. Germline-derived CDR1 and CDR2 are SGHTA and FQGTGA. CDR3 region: CASSLSAGAYEQYF. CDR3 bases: TGTGCCAGCAGCTTATCGGCAGGGGCCTACGAGCAGTACTTC.

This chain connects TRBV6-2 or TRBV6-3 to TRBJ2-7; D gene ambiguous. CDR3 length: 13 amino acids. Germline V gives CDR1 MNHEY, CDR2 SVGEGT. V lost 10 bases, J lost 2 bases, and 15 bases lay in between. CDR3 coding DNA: TGTGCCATCGGCGCTCAGGCTCCCTACGAGCAGTACTTC. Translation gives CAIGAQAPYEQYF.

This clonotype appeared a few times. The CDR3 region is CASSQDRGWSGANVLTF. In DNA, the CDR3 is TGCGCCAGCAGCCAAGACAGGGGGTGGTCTGGGGCCAACGTCCTGACTTTC. The genes are TRBV4-3 and TRBJ2-6, with 7 bases aligning to TRBD1. The CDR3 has 17 amino acids. Germline CDR1 and CDR2: LGHNA and YSLEER. V shed 0 bases, J shed 1 base, and the junction held 3 bases outside the gene matches.

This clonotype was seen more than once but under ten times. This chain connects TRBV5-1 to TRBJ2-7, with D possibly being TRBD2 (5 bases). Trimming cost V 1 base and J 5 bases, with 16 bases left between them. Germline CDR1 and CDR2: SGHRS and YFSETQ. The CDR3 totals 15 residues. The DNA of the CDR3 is TGCGCCAGCAGCTTGTTCGCCGTTATGCGGGACGAGCAGTACTTC. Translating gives CASSLFAVMRDEQYF. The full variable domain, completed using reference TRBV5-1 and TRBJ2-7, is KAGVTQTPRYLIKTRGQQVTLSCSPISGHRSVSWYQQTPGQGLQFLFEYFSETQRNKGNFPGRFSGRQFSNSRSEMNVSTLELGDSALYLCASSLFAVMRDEQYFGPGTRLTVT.

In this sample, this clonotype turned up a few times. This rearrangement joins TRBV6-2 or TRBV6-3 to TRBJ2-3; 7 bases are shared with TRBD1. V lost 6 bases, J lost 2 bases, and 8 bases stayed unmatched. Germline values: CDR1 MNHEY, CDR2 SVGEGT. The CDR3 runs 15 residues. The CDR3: CASRPRQGFTDTQYF. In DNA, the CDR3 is TGTGCCAGCAGGCCCAGACAGGGCTTCACAGATACGCAGTATTTT.

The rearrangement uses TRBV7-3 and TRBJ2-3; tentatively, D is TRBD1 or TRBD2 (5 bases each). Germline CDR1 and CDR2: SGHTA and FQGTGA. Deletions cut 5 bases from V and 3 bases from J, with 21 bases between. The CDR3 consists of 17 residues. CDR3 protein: CASSSRDGGAGTDTQYF. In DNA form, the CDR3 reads TGTGCCAGCAGCAGCCGGGACGGCGGCGCGGGTACAGATACGCAGTATTTT.

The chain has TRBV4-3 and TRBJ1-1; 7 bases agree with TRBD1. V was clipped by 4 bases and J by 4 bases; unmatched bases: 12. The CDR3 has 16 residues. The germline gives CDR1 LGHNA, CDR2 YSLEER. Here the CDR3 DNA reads TGCGCCAGCAGCCCTCACAGGGGTGTTCTGGGCACTGAAGCTTTCTTT. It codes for CASSPHRGVLGTEAFF.

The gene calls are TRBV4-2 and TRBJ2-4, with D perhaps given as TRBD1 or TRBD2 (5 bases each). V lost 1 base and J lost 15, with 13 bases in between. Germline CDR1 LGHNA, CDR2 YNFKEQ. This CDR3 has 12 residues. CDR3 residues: CASSQVGAGWYF. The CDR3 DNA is TGTGCCAGCAGCCAAGTTGGGGCGGGTTGGTACTTC.

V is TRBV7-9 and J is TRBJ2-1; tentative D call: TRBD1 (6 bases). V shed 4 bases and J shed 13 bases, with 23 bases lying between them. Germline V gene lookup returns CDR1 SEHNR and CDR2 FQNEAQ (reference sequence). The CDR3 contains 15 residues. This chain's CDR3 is CASSSRGMGEKTQFF. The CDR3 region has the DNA TGTGCCAGCAGCTCAAGGGGGATGGGGGAAAAGACCCAGTTCTTC.

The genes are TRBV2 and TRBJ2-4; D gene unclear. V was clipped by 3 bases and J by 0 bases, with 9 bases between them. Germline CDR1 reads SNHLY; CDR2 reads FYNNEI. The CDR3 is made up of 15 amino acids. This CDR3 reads CASSELDGAKNIQYF. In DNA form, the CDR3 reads TGTGCCAGCAGTGAGTTGGACGGAGCCAAAAACATTCAGTACTTC.

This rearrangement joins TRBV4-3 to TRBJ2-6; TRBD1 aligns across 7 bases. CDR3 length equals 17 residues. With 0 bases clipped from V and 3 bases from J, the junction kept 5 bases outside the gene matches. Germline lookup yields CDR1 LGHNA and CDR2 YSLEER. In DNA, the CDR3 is TGCGCCAGCAGCCAAGATTTATCAGGGGGTGGGGCCAACGTCCTGACTTTC. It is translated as CASSQDLSGGGANVLTF.

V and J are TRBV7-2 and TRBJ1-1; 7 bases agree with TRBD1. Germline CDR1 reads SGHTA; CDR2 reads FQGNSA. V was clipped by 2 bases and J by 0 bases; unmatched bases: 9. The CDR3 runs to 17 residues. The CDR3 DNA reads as TGTGCCAGCAGCTTACACCTAACGACAGGGATGAACACTGAAGCTTTCTTT. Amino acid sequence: CASSLHLTTGMNTEAFF.

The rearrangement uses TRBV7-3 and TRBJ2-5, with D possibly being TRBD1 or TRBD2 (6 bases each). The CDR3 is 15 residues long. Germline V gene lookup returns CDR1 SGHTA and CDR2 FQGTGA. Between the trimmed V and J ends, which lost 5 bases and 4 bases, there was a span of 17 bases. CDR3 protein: CASSPRGGGLETQYF. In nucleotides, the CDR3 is TGTGCCAGCAGCCCCAGGGGTGGGGGGTTAGAGACCCAGTACTTC.

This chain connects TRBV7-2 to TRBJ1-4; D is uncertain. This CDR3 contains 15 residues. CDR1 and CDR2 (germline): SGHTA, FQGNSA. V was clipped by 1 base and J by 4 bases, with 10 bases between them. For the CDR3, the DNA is TGTGCCAGCAGCTTAGATCGGGGAAATAATGAAAAACTGTTTTTT. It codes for CASSLDRGNNEKLFF.

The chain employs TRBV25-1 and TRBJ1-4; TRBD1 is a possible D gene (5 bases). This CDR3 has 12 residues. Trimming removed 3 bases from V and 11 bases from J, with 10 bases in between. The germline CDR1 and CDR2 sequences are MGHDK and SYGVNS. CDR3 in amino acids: CASSEGGWKLFF. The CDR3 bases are TGTGCCAGCAGTGAGGGGGGGTGGAAACTGTTTTTT.

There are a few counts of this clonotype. CDR3 protein: CASSTGGLGINNEQFF. The CDR3 bases are TGTGCCAGCAGTACAGGGGGCCTAGGGATAAACAATGAGCAGTTCTTC. This chain uses TRBV12-3 or TRBV12-4 with TRBJ2-1, with 9 bases identical to TRBD1. The J segment lost 5 bases and the V segment lost 5 bases, leaving 10 bases of the junction unmatched. This CDR3 has 16 residues.